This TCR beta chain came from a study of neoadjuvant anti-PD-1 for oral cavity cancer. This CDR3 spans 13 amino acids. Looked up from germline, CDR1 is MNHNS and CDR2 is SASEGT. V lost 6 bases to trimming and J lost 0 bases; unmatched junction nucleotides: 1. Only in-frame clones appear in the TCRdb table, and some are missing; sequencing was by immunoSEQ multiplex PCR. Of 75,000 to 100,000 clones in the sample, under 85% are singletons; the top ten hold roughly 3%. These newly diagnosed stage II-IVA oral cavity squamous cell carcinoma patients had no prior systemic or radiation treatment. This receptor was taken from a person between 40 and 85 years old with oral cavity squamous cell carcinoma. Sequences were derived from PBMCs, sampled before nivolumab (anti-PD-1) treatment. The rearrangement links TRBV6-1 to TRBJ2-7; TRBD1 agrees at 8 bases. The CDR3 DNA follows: TGTGCCAGCAGGGGACAGGCCTCCTACGAGCAGTACTTC. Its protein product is CASRGQASYEQYF.